The clone carrying this T cell receptor beta chain has only a few counts. The data were obtained in a study of identical twins. The CDR3 totals 10 residues. V lost 10 bases and J 8 bases, leaving 11 bases between the germline ends. Germline V CDR1 and CDR2: ENHRY, SYGVKD. TCRdb called the 5' RACE reads again in MiXCR, with one record for every CDR3 protein. In the table there are some 190,000 distinct CDR3 sequences, 15% to 20% of which are singletons. The same sample was also used in a study of T cells expressing NK-cell markers.

Input material: CD8+ T cells sorted from blood. The source is a woman aged 18-29 years in good health. This chain uses TRBV10-3 with TRBJ1-1; the D is unclear. CDR3 in DNA: TGTGCCACCGGGAACCGCGAAGCTTTCTTT. As protein: CATGNREAFF.